The 26 T cell receptor beta chains reported below all come from one sample, sequenced in a study of T cells in Graves' hyperthyroidism and ophthalmopathy. Template material for amplifying TCR beta CDR3 regions consisted of RNA transcripts. In the first-round RT-PCR of the TCR CDR3, the HTBI primer set was used. TCRdb used MiXCR to reprocess the multiplex PCR reads, holding one entry per CDR3 protein. This sample has about 570,000 distinct CDR3 sequences, with around 46% found just once. The sequenced material came from peripheral blood or thyroid tissue (not recorded which). The receptors derive from an adult woman with Graves' disease, either hyperthyroidism or ophthalmopathy (not recorded which).

J is TRBJ1-2 and V is TRBV20-1; D is undetermined. Per the germline V gene, CDR1 is DFQATT and CDR2 is SNEGSKA (reference sequence). Trimming pared 2 bases from V and 8 bases from J, leaving 12 bases between. This CDR3 contains 12 residues. Here the CDR3 reads CSARTGGPGYTF. The DNA of the CDR3 is TGCAGTGCTAGAACGGGAGGGCCGGGCTACACCTTC.

This clonotype was counted at least ten times. This sequence joins TRBV5-5 and TRBJ2-2; D uncertain. The CDR3 covers 15 residues. V was trimmed by 0 bases and J by 8 bases, leaving 14 bases between them. Germline CDR1 reads SGHKS; CDR2 reads YYEKEE (reference sequence). The CDR3 region is CASSLAALIRGELFF. The CDR3 DNA sequence: TGTGCCAGCAGCTTGGCTGCCCTTATTAGGGGGGAGCTGTTTTTT.

This clonotype came up many times. This chain links TRBV2 with TRBJ1-1; D unclear. The CDR3 length is 14 residues. Germline CDR1 and CDR2: SNHLY and FYNNEI. Trimming removed 6 bases from V and 3 bases from J, with 14 bases in between. CDR3: CASRKLDGDTEAFF. CDR3 coding DNA: TGTGCCAGCAGGAAACTAGACGGAGACACTGAAGCTTTCTTT. Looking up the rest from reference TRBV2 and TRBJ1-1 gives the full variable domain: EPEVTQTPSHQVTQMGQEVILRCVPISNHLYFYWYRQILGQKVEFLVSFYNNEISEKSEIFDDQFSVERPDGSNFTLKIRSTKLEDSAMYFCASRKLDGDTEAFFGQGTRLTVV.

V usage is TRBV29-1 and J usage is TRBJ2-7, with D uncertain. Trimming removed 0 bases from V and 9 bases from J, with 15 bases in between. Germline CDR1 is SQVTM and CDR2 is ANQGSEA. CDR3 length equals 13 residues. CDR3 loop: CSVEDLQARGQYF. For the CDR3, the DNA is TGCAGCGTTGAAGATCTTCAGGCCCGCGGGCAGTACTTC.

In its sample, this clonotype was seen many times. The chain couples TRBV6-5 to TRBJ1-1; a possible D gene is TRBD1 (5 bases). V was clipped by 5 bases and J by 11 bases, with 18 bases between them. CDR3 size: 13 residues. Germline V gives CDR1 MNHEY, CDR2 SVGAGI. In DNA, the CDR3 is TGTGCCAGCAGTAGGGGACGTTGGAATGGGGCTTTCTTT. This encodes CASSRGRWNGAFF.

The chain has TRBV29-1 and TRBJ1-2; D remains ambiguous. Trimming took 4 bases from V and 6 from J, leaving 9 bases between them. Per the germline V gene, CDR1 is SQVTM and CDR2 is ANQGSEA. The CDR3 contains 11 residues. The CDR3 region is CSVVGGNGYTF. Written as DNA, the CDR3 is TGCAGCGTTGTTGGCGGAAATGGCTACACCTTC.

The J gene is TRBJ2-1, the V gene TRBV7-9, with D uncertain. Germline V gives CDR1 SEHNR, CDR2 FQNEAQ (reference sequence). V was trimmed by 0 bases and J by 7 bases, leaving 13 bases between them. The CDR3 contains 15 residues. The CDR3 region has the DNA TGTGCCAGCAGCTTAGCGGTGCGAAGCAAGAATGAGCAGTTCTTC. Its protein is CASSLAVRSKNEQFF.

J is TRBJ1-6 and V is TRBV9, with 10 bases that match TRBD1. This CDR3 comprises 18 residues. Germline values: CDR1 SGDLS, CDR2 YYNGEE. V dropped 3 bases and J dropped 7; count of bases not matched to a gene: 13. CDR3 residues: CASSAEGQGRFLNSPLHF. CDR3 DNA: TGTGCCAGCAGCGCGGAGGGACAGGGGAGGTTCTTGAATTCACCCCTCCACTTT.

This clonotype appeared many times. This chain joins TRBV2 and TRBJ1-2; unclear D gene. V gave up 7 bases and J gave up 8 bases, with 14 bases separating them. The CDR3 has 12 residues. Germline CDR1 is SNHLY and CDR2 is FYNNEI. CDR3 DNA: TGTGCCAGCATGGGCCAATTAACAGGCTACACCTTC. Protein sequence: CASMGQLTGYTF.

Only a few counts were recorded for this clonotype. The chain links TRBV7-6 to TRBJ1-4; D gene ambiguous. Per germline, CDR1 SGHVS and CDR2 FNYEAQ. V lost 4 bases and J 8 bases, leaving 11 bases between the germline ends. The CDR3 has 13 amino acids. The CDR3 here is CASSSLPQEKLFF. CDR3 nucleotide sequence: TGTGCCAGCAGCTCTCTCCCTCAAGAAAAACTGTTTTTT.

The V gene is TRBV12-3 or TRBV12-4, the J gene TRBJ1-5, with TRBD1 as a possible D gene (6 bases). The CDR3 consists of 14 residues. Trimming took off 8 bases at V and 6 bases at J, with 17 bases between the two ends. The CDR3 is CASGQQGGGQPQHF. DNA for the CDR3: TGTGCCAGCGGTCAACAGGGAGGAGGTCAGCCCCAGCATTTT.

The sample holds many counts of this clonotype. The J gene is TRBJ1-5, the V gene TRBV2, with D possibly TRBD1 on 5 matching bases. Germline V lookup: CDR1 SNHLY, CDR2 FYNNEI. The CDR3 runs to 14 residues. V lost 7 bases and J lost 7, with 17 bases in between. The CDR3 reads CASTTGGVGQPQHF. The CDR3 bases are TGTGCCAGCACTACAGGAGGGGTAGGACAGCCCCAGCATTTT. The entire variable domain, with the rest obtained from reference TRBV2 and TRBJ1-5, is as follows: EPEVTQTPSHQVTQMGQEVILRCVPISNHLYFYWYRQILGQKVEFLVSFYNNEISEKSEIFDDQFSVERPDGSNFTLKIRSTKLEDSAMYFCASTTGGVGQPQHFGDGTRLSIL.

This clonotype came up many times. The chain joins TRBV9 to TRBJ1-2, with 9 bases fitting TRBD1. J gave up 1 base and V 3 bases, and 7 bases lay outside the gene matches. CDR3 size: 16 residues. Germline CDR1 reads SGDLS; CDR2 reads YYNGEE. CDR3: CASSAGQGWGNYGYTF. In DNA form, the CDR3 reads TGTGCCAGCAGCGCAGGACAGGGGTGGGGTAACTATGGCTACACCTTC.

Many counts were recorded for this clonotype. This chain uses TRBV4-1 with TRBJ2-7, with D perhaps TRBD1 (6 bases). Germline CDR1 MGHRA, CDR2 YSYEKL. The CDR3 has 14 residues. The V and J ends lost 4 bases and 5 bases respectively, with 15 bases between them. CDR3 nucleotide sequence: TGCGCCAGCAGCCCCCGACAGGTGAGGGACGAGCAGTACTTC. Its protein product is CASSPRQVRDEQYF.

V and J are TRBV19 and TRBJ1-6; 11 bases are shared with TRBD1. Germline values: CDR1 LNHDA, CDR2 SQIVND (reference sequence). Trimming cost V 7 bases and J 8 bases; bases outside gene matches: 4. CDR3 size: 14 residues. CDR3 coding DNA: TGTGCCAGTACCACGGGACAGGGGGATTCACCCCTCCACTTT. Translated: CASTTGQGDSPLHF.

The count of this clonotype is one. The rearrangement links TRBV29-1 to TRBJ1-1; tentatively, D is TRBD1 (5 bases). Germline lookup yields CDR1 SQVTM and CDR2 ANQGSEA. CDR3 length: 13 residues. The V gene lost 7 bases and the J gene lost 0 bases, with 12 bases spanning the gap. The CDR3 protein is CSAEGRVNTEAFF. The CDR3 DNA sequence: TGCAGCGCCGAGGGGAGGGTGAACACTGAAGCTTTCTTT.

Ten or more counts support this clonotype. The chain employs TRBV7-2 and TRBJ1-2; possible D gene TRBD1, 6 bases. V gave up 5 bases and J gave up 3 bases, with 19 bases separating them. The CDR3 runs to 16 residues. Germline V gene sequence: CDR1 SGHTA, CDR2 FQGNSA. In DNA, the CDR3 is TGTGCCAGCAGCCCCAGACAGGCCCCCCGAGACTATGGCTACACCTTC. It encodes CASSPRQAPRDYGYTF.

This clonotype was recorded at least ten times. This chain links TRBV11-2 with TRBJ1-4, with D possibly matching TRBD1 (6 bases). V lost 2 bases, J lost 5 bases, and 9 bases lay in between. The CDR3 length is 14 residues. Germline values: CDR1 SGHAT, CDR2 FQNNGV. The CDR3 sequence is CASSLRGMNEKLFF. The CDR3 DNA sequence: TGTGCCAGCAGCTTAAGGGGGATGAATGAAAAACTGTTTTTT.

This rearrangement joins TRBV7-2 to TRBJ2-2, with 9 bases aligning to TRBD1. The germline V gene encodes CDR1 SGHTA and CDR2 FQGNSA. V trimming: 2 bases; J trimming: 6 bases; junction bases outside the gene matches: 7. The length of the CDR3 is 16 residues. The CDR3 loop reads CASSLTGTGPSGELFF. CDR3 nucleotide sequence: TGTGCCAGCAGCTTAACCGGGACAGGGCCGTCCGGGGAGCTGTTTTTT.

V is TRBV7-2 and J is TRBJ1-5; D gene ambiguous. Germline V gene data show CDR1 as SGHTA and CDR2 as FQGNSA. The ends were cut back, 0 bases at V and 3 bases at J, with 9 bases in the middle. This CDR3 contains 15 residues. CDR3 sequence reads: CASSLAGGVNQPQHF. CDR3 in DNA: TGTGCCAGCAGCTTAGCCGGCGGTGTCAATCAGCCCCAGCATTTT.

This clonotype was detected many times. The rearrangement joins TRBV11-2 to TRBJ1-2; 12 positions match TRBD1. The CDR3 contains 15 residues. The V segment lost 3 bases and the J segment 7 bases; nucleotides outside the gene matches: 6. Germline assignment: CDR1 SGHAT and CDR2 FQNNGV. Written as DNA, the CDR3 is TGTGCCAGCAGCTTTCCGGGACAGGGGGCGTCTGGCTACACCTTC. Translated, it gives CASSFPGQGASGYTF.

This clonotype has a handful of counts. A clone one base away is much larger, so this may be a read error. The CDR3 protein is CASGLREHQETQYF. The CDR3 DNA sequence: TGTGCCAGCGGCCTCCGGGAGCACCAAGAGACCCAGTACTTC. This chain joins TRBV7-9 and TRBJ2-5; maybe TRBD2 (6 bases). This CDR3 has 14 residues. V was pared by 8 bases and J by 0 bases, with 13 bases between. From germline, CDR1 is SEHNR and CDR2 FQNEAQ (reference sequence).

This clonotype was counted a few times. The chain links TRBV5-1 to TRBJ2-2; no reliable D call. The CDR3 is 15 amino acids. V dropped 0 bases and J dropped 5 bases, with 11 bases sitting between them. CDR1 SGHRS and CDR2 YFSETQ come from the germline V gene. In DNA form, the CDR3 reads TGCGCCAGCAGCTTGGATTACGCCGGGACCGGGGAGCTGTTTTTT. Residues: CASSLDYAGTGELFF.

This clonotype was counted many times. This chain connects TRBV20-1 to TRBJ1-1; D is possibly TRBD1 (5 bases). V was clipped by 5 bases and J by 7 bases, with 14 bases between them. Germline lookup yields CDR1 DFQATT and CDR2 SNEGSKA (reference sequence). The CDR3 spans 12 residues. CDR3 bases: TGCAGTGCTCCCCCGGGGCGGGGTGAAGCTTTCTTT. As protein: CSAPPGRGEAFF.

This clonotype has at least ten counts. The chain links TRBV24-1 to TRBJ2-5; TRBD1 might be the D (5 bases). V lost 1 base and J lost 4, with 9 bases in between. This CDR3 contains 14 residues. Germline lookup yields CDR1 KGHDR and CDR2 SFDVKD. CDR3 DNA: TGTGCCACCAGTGATTTAGGGGCAGGAGAGACCCAGTACTTC. It yields the protein CATSDLGAGETQYF.

The J gene is TRBJ1-2, the V gene TRBV2, with a weak D call TRBD1 (5 bases). The CDR3 sequence is 12 residues long. Between the trimmed V and J ends, which lost 6 bases and 8 bases, there was a span of 13 bases. Germline V gene data show CDR1 as SNHLY and CDR2 as FYNNEI. The CDR3 DNA is TGTGCCAGCAGCAGGGTTTCCTACGGCTACACCTTC. Its translation is CASSRVSYGYTF.